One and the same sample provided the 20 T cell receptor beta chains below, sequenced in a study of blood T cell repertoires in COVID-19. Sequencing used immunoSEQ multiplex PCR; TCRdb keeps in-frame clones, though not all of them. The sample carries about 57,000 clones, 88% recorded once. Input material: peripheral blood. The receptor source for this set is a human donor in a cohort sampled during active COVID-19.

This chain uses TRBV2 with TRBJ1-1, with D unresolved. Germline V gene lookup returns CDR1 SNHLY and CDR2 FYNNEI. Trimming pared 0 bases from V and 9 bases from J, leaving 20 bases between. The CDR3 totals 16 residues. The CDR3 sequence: CASSEALQTGILKAFF. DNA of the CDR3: TGTGCCAGCAGTGAAGCGCTTCAGACCGGGATTTTAAAAGCTTTCTTT.

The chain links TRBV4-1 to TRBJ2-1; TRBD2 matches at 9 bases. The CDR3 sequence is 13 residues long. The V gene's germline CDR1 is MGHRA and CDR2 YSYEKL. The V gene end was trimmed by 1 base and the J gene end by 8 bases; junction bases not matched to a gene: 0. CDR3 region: CASSQGGGDEQFF. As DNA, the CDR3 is TGCGCCAGCAGCCAAGGCGGGGGGGATGAGCAGTTCTTC.

Here the CDR3 reads CSVNRGQGTTEAFF. CDR3 DNA sequence: TGCAGCGTGAACCGTGGACAGGGGACCACTGAAGCTTTCTTT. The chain has TRBV29-1 and TRBJ1-1; 9 nucleotides match TRBD1. The V segment lost 6 bases and the J segment 4 bases; nucleotides outside the gene matches: 9. Looked up from germline, CDR1 is SQVTM and CDR2 is ANQGSEA. This CDR3 contains 14 residues.

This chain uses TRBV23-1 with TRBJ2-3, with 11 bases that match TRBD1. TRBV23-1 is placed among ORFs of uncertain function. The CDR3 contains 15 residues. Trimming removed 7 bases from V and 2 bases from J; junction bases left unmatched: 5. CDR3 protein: CASKDRGHDTDTQYF. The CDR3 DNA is TGCGCCAGCAAGGACAGGGGGCATGACACAGATACGCAGTATTTT.

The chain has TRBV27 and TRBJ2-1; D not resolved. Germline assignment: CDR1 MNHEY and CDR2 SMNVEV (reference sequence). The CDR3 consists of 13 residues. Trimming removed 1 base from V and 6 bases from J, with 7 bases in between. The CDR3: CASSLFQRNEQFF. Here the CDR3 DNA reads TGTGCCAGCAGTTTATTTCAGCGCAATGAGCAGTTCTTC.

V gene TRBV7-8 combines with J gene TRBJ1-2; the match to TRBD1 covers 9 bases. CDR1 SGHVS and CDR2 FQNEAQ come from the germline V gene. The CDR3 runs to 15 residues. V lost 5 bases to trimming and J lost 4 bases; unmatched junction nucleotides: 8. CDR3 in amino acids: CASSGTGQGSYGYTF. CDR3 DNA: TGTGCCAGCAGCGGAACGGGACAGGGCAGCTATGGCTACACCTTC.

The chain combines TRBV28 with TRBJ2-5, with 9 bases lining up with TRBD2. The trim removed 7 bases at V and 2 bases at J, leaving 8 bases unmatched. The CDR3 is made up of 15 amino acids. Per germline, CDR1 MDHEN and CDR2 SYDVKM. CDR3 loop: CASNPLAGGQETQYF. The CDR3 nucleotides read TGTGCCAGCAATCCACTAGCGGGCGGTCAAGAGACCCAGTACTTC.

CDR3 sequence reads: CASSKGGAGGYNEQFF. CDR3 in DNA: TGTGCCAGTAGTAAGGGCGGGGCGGGGGGATACAATGAGCAGTTCTTC. J is TRBJ2-1 and V is TRBV19, with 8 bases fitting TRBD2. Germline CDR1 LNHDA, CDR2 SQIVND (reference sequence). The V and J ends lost 4 bases and 4 bases, in that order; junction bases with no gene match: 9. The CDR3 sequence is 16 residues long.

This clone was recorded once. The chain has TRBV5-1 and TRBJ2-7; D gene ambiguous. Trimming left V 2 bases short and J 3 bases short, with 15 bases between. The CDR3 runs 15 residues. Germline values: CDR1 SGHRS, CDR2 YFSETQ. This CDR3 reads CASSFTRLPYYEQYF. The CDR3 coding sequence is TGCGCCAGCAGCTTTACGAGGTTGCCGTACTACGAGCAGTACTTC.

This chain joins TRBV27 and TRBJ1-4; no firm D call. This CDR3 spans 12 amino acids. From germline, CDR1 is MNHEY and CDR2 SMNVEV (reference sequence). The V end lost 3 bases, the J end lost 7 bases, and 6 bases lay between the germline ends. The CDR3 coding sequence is TGTGCCAGCAGTTTTCGCGGTGAAAAACTGTTTTTT. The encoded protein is CASSFRGEKLFF.

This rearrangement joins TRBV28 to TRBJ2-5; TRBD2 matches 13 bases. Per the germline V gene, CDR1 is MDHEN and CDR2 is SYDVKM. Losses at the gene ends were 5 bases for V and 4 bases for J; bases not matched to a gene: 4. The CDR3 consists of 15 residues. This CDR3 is CASSGTSGILETQYF. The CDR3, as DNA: TGTGCCAGCAGTGGGACTAGCGGGATTCTAGAGACCCAGTACTTC.

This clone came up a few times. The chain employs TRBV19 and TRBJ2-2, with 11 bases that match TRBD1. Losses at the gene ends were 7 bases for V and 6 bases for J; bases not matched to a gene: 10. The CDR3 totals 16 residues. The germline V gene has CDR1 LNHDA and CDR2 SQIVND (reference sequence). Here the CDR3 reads CASNIRDRGFPGELFF. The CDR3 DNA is TGTGCCAGTAATATCAGGGACAGGGGGTTCCCCGGGGAGCTGTTTTTT.

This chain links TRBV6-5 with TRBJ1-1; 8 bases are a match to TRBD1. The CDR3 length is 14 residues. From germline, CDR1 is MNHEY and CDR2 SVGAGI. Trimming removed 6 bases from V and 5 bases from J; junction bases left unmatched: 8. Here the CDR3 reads CASRTGDKGTEAFF. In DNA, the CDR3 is TGTGCCAGCAGGACAGGGGATAAGGGGACTGAAGCTTTCTTT.

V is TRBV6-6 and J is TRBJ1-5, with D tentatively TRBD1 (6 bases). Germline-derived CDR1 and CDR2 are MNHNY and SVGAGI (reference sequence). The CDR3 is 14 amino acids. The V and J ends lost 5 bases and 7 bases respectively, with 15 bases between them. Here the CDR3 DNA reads TGTGCCAGCAGTCTCAGGGGTAGTGAACAGCCCCAGCATTTT. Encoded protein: CASSLRGSEQPQHF.

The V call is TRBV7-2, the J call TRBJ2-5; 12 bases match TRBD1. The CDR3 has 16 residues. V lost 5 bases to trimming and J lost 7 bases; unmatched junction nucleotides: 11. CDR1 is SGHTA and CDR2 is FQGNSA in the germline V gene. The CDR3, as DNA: TGTGCCAGCAGCCGCACCGGGACAGGGGGCCGGGCGACCCAGTACTTC. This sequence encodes CASSRTGTGGRATQYF.

The DNA of the CDR3 is TGTGCCAGCAGTTCCGGGGGGTCCTCTGGAAACACCATATATTTT. Protein product: CASSSGGSSGNTIYF. The J gene is TRBJ1-3, the V gene TRBV28; maybe TRBD1 (5 bases). The germline V gene has CDR1 MDHEN and CDR2 SYDVKM. The V gene lost 4 bases and the J gene lost 0 bases, with 10 bases spanning the gap. This CDR3 is built from 15 residues.

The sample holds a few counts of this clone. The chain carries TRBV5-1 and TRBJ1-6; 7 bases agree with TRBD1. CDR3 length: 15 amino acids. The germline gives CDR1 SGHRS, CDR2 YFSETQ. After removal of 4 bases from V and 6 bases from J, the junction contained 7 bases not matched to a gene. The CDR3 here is CASSAGTASNSPLHF. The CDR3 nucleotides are TGCGCCAGCAGCGCCGGGACAGCGTCTAATTCACCCCTCCACTTT.

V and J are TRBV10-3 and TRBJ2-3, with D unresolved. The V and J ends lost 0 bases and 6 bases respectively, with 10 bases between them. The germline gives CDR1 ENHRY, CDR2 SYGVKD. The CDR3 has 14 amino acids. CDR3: CAISESHSRDTQYF. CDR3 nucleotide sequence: TGTGCCATCAGTGAGTCGCATTCCCGGGATACGCAGTATTTT.

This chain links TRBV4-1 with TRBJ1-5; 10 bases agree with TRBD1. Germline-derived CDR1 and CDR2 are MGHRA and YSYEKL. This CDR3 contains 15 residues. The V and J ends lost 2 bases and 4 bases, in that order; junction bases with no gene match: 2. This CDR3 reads CASSQRDRGNQPQHF. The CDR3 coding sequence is TGCGCCAGCAGCCAACGGGACAGGGGTAATCAGCCCCAGCATTTT.

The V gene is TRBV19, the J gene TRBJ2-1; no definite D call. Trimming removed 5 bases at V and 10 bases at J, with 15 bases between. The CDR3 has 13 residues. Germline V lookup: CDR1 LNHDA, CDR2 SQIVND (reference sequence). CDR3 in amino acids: CASSSRRESEQFF. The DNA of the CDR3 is TGTGCCAGTAGTTCGCGTCGAGAATCCGAGCAGTTCTTC.